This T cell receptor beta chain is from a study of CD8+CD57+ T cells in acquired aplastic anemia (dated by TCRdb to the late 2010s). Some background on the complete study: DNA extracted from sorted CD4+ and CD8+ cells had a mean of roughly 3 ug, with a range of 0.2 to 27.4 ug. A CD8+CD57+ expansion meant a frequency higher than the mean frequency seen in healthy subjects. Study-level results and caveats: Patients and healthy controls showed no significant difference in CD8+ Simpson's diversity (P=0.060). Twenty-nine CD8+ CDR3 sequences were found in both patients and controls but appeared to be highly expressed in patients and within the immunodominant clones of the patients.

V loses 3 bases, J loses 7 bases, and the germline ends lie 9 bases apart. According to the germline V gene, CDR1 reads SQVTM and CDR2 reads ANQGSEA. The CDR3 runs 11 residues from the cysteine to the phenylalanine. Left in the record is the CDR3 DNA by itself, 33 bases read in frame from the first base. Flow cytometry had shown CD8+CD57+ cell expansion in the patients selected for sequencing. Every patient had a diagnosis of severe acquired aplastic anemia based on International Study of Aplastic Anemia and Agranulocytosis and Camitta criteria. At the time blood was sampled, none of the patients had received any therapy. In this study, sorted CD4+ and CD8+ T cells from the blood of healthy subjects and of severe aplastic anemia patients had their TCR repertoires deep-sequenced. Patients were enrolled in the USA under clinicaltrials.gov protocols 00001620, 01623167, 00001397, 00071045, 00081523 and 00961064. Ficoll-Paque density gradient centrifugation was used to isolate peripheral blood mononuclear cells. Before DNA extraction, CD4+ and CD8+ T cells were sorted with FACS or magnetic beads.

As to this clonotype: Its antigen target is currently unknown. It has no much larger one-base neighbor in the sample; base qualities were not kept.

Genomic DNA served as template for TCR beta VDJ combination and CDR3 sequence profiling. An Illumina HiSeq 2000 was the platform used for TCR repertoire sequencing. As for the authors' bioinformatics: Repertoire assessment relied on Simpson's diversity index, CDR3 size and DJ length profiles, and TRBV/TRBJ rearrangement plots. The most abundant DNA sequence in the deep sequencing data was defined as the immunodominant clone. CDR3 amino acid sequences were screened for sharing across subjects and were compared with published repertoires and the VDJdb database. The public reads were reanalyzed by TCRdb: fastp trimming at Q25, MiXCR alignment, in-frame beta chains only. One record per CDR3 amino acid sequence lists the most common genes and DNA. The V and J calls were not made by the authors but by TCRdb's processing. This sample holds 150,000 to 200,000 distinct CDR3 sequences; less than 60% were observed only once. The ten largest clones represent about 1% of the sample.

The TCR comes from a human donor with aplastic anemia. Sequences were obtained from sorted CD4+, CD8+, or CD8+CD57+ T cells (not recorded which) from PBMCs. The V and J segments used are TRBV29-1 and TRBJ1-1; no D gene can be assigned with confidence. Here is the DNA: TGCAGCGTTGAGAACCGGGGTGAAGCTTTCTTT. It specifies CSVENRGEAFF.